This entry concerns a single T cell receptor beta chain. Distinct nucleotide sequences in the sample also encode this CDR3. A CD45RA-negative memory subset and a CD45RA+ naive subset were separated from the CD4+ cells. Germline V CDR1 and CDR2: MNHEY, SVGAGI. V gave up 0 bases and J gave up 0 bases, with 5 bases separating them. The CDR3 has 14 residues. These data come from a study of shared clonotypes between healthy human individuals. On the study more broadly: Donor composition was a couple of women and three men, aged 18 to 49.

The protocol was immunoSEQ multiplex PCR, while the TCRdb copy is restricted to in-frame clones and leaves out a portion. Of approximately 2.1 million clones listed, approximately 93% are singletons. This TCR was sampled from a man between 18 and 29 years old in good health. Some clones in this sample may be carry-over from other donors' samples. Sequenced sample: naive CD4+ T cells from PBMCs. Subset denoted: CD45RA+ positively selected. The V gene is TRBV6-5, the J gene TRBJ1-1; D ambiguous. CDR3 nucleotides: TGTGCCAGCAGTTACTCGAAAGTGAACACTGAAGCTTTCTTT. Protein product: CASSYSKVNTEAFF.